These T cell receptor beta chains were read from a single sample in a study of T cell repertoires in cytomegalovirus infection. TCRdb re-analysed the reads in MiXCR, keeping a single row per CDR3 protein. In the table there are 510,000 or so distinct CDR3 sequences, 26% of which are singletons. The sequenced material came from PBMCs. Source of these receptors: a human donor in good health (CMV status not recorded). Some clones in this sample may be carry-over from other donors' samples. The CDR3 runs from the conserved cysteine through the conserved F or W. A D gene is named only where the DNA matches it firmly. The listing skips clone size in some rows; elsewhere it reads once, few, many or a size class.

CDR3 DNA: TGTGCCAGCACCTTGTTAACTAGCGGGAGGCCTCGAGGAGAGACCCAGTACTTC; CDR3 protein: CASTLLTSGRPRGETQYF; D gene: TRBD2; V gene: TRBV5-6; clone size: NA; J gene: TRBJ2-5; CDR3 length: 18
CDR3 DNA: TGTGCCAGCAGGGTGGCTAGCGGAGGCGGGATGCCCCTCTTC; CDR3 protein: CASRVASGGGMPLF; D gene: TRBD2; V gene: TRBV28; clone size: NA; J gene: TRBJ2-1; CDR3 length: 14
CDR3 DNA: TGTGCCAGCAGTGTCGGGGGACAGGGTTGGTACGAGCAGTACTTC; CDR3 protein: CASSVGGQGWYEQYF; D gene: TRBD1; V gene: TRBV12-3/TRBV12-4; clone size: few; J gene: TRBJ2-7; CDR3 length: 15
CDR3 DNA: TGTGCCAGCAGCCCGGTCCCGGGACAGGGCGATGGCTACACCTTC; CDR3 protein: CASSPVPGQGDGYTF; D gene: TRBD1; V gene: TRBV5-4; clone size: many; J gene: TRBJ1-2; CDR3 length: 15
CDR3 DNA: TGTGCCAGCAGCTTAGCCAGGGGGCGGGCGGCTTTCTTT; CDR3 protein: CASSLARGRAAFF; D gene: TRBD1; V gene: TRBV7-2; clone size: many; J gene: TRBJ1-1; CDR3 length: 13
CDR3 DNA: TGTGCCAGCAGCCTTACCGGGACGGGCCTCTACGAGCAGTACTTC; CDR3 protein: CASSLTGTGLYEQYF; D gene: NA; V gene: TRBV7-2; clone size: few; J gene: TRBJ2-7; CDR3 length: 15
CDR3 DNA: TGCAGCGTTGAAGGTGGGACAGGGTCCTATGGCTACACCTTC; CDR3 protein: CSVEGGTGSYGYTF; D gene: TRBD1; V gene: TRBV29-1; clone size: NA; J gene: TRBJ1-2; CDR3 length: 14
CDR3 DNA: TGCGCCAGCAGCCACGGGACAGTCGTAAAAGGGACCGGGGAGCTGTTTTTT; CDR3 protein: CASSHGTVVKGTGELFF; D gene: TRBD1; V gene: TRBV4-3; clone size: few; J gene: TRBJ2-2; CDR3 length: 17
CDR3 DNA: TGTGCCAGTAGCACAGCCTCGATTTCCGGAGAAGCTTTCTTT; CDR3 protein: CASSTASISGEAFF; D gene: NA; V gene: TRBV19; clone size: NA; J gene: TRBJ1-1; CDR3 length: 14
CDR3 DNA: TGTGCCAGCAGTTACTCGGTCCAACAGGGGGCAGGATCGTACGAGCAGTACTTC; CDR3 protein: CASSYSVQQGAGSYEQYF; D gene: TRBD1; V gene: TRBV6-6; clone size: NA; J gene: TRBJ2-7; CDR3 length: 18
CDR3 DNA: TGTGCCAGTAGTATAGATCAGGCAGCAACTAATGAAAAACTGTTTTTT; CDR3 protein: CASSIDQAATNEKLFF; D gene: NA; V gene: TRBV19; clone size: few; J gene: TRBJ1-4; CDR3 length: 16
CDR3 DNA: TGTGCCAGCAGCTCCGGGACAGGGGACCGGAGCTACACCTTC; CDR3 protein: CASSSGTGDRSYTF; D gene: TRBD1; V gene: TRBV7-2; clone size: many; J gene: TRBJ1-2; CDR3 length: 14
CDR3 DNA: TGTGCCAGCAGCCCCACGGGACTAGCGGGACCAAACACCGGGGAGCTGTTTTTT; CDR3 protein: CASSPTGLAGPNTGELFF; D gene: TRBD2; V gene: TRBV7-3; clone size: few; J gene: TRBJ2-2; CDR3 length: 18
CDR3 DNA: TGTGCCAGCAGCTTACCGCAGGGGGCGGAAATTGAAGCTTTCTTT; CDR3 protein: CASSLPQGAEIEAFF; D gene: TRBD1; V gene: TRBV7-3; clone size: many; J gene: TRBJ1-1; CDR3 length: 15
CDR3 DNA: TGTGCCAGCACCACCGAGGGACTGAACACTGAAGCTTTCTTT; CDR3 protein: CASTTEGLNTEAFF; D gene: NA; V gene: TRBV12-3/TRBV12-4; clone size: many; J gene: TRBJ1-1; CDR3 length: 14
CDR3 DNA: TGTGCCAGCAGTGAAGCGCTCAGCTTAGGGCGACTAGCGGCGCAGTATTTT; CDR3 protein: CASSEALSLGRLAAQYF; D gene: TRBD2; V gene: TRBV6-1; clone size: NA; J gene: TRBJ2-3; CDR3 length: 17
CDR3 DNA: TGCGCCAGCAGCCAAGTTCAGGTGTATGGCTACACCTTC; CDR3 protein: CASSQVQVYGYTF; D gene: NA; V gene: TRBV4-1; clone size: NA; J gene: TRBJ1-2; CDR3 length: 13
CDR3 DNA: TGTGCCAGCAGCCTCCCGGGACTAGCGGATAGCACAGATACGCAGTATTTT; CDR3 protein: CASSLPGLADSTDTQYF; D gene: TRBD2; V gene: TRBV5-4; clone size: few; J gene: TRBJ2-3; CDR3 length: 17
CDR3 DNA: TGTGCCAGCAGCTTGACCCAAGAGACCCAGTACTTC; CDR3 protein: CASSLTQETQYF; D gene: NA; V gene: TRBV7-2; clone size: many; J gene: TRBJ2-5; CDR3 length: 12
CDR3 DNA: TGTGCCAGCAGCTCCCGGGCCTCAGTCACTGAAGCTTTCTTT; CDR3 protein: CASSSRASVTEAFF; D gene: NA; V gene: TRBV7-9; clone size: few; J gene: TRBJ1-1; CDR3 length: 14
CDR3 DNA: TGTGCCAGCAGCAGAACGACAGGCGGGGAGACCCAGTACTTC; CDR3 protein: CASSRTTGGETQYF; D gene: NA; V gene: TRBV12-3/TRBV12-4; clone size: few; J gene: TRBJ2-5; CDR3 length: 14
CDR3 DNA: TGTGCCAGCAGCCCCGGACGACTAGCGGGACGGTTCTTC; CDR3 protein: CASSPGRLAGRFF; D gene: TRBD2; V gene: TRBV13; clone size: NA; J gene: TRBJ2-1; CDR3 length: 13
CDR3 DNA: TGTGCCAGCAGCCGGGACAGCGAGATTTTACCCCTCCACTTT; CDR3 protein: CASSRDSEILPLHF; D gene: TRBD1; V gene: TRBV7-2; clone size: many; J gene: TRBJ1-6; CDR3 length: 14
CDR3 DNA: TGTGCCAGTACAAAACTTCCGGGGAAATTGGATGAAAAACTGTTTTTT; CDR3 protein: CASTKLPGKLDEKLFF; D gene: NA; V gene: TRBV28; clone size: NA; J gene: TRBJ1-4; CDR3 length: 16
CDR3 DNA: TGTGCCAGCATCTCGGCCACCTCGATAGGCAAAAACATTCAGTACTTC; CDR3 protein: CASISATSIGKNIQYF; D gene: NA; V gene: TRBV28; clone size: NA; J gene: TRBJ2-4; CDR3 length: 16
CDR3 DNA: TGTGCCACCAGTGCCGCAGGGAACTATGGCTACACCTTC; CDR3 protein: CATSAAGNYGYTF; D gene: NA; V gene: TRBV24-1; clone size: NA; J gene: TRBJ1-2; CDR3 length: 13
CDR3 DNA: TGTGCCATCAGTGAGCGGGACGTCACAGATACGCAGTATTTT; CDR3 protein: CAISERDVTDTQYF; D gene: NA; V gene: TRBV10-3; clone size: NA; J gene: TRBJ2-3; CDR3 length: 14
CDR3 DNA: TGTGCCAGCAGCTTAGTAGGGCTCGGGCAGGGAAACACCATATATTTT; CDR3 protein: CASSLVGLGQGNTIYF; D gene: NA; V gene: TRBV7-2; clone size: many; J gene: TRBJ1-3; CDR3 length: 16
CDR3 DNA: TGTGCCAGCAGCCCGTCGGGGTGGGGTGGTGGGGCCAACGTCCTGACTTTC; CDR3 protein: CASSPSGWGGGANVLTF; D gene: NA; V gene: TRBV7-8; clone size: few; J gene: TRBJ2-6; CDR3 length: 17
CDR3 DNA: TGTGCCACCAGCAGAGATGGCCAAGGGGATGAGCAGTTCTTC; CDR3 protein: CATSRDGQGDEQFF; D gene: NA; V gene: TRBV15; clone size: NA; J gene: TRBJ2-1; CDR3 length: 14
CDR3 DNA: TGCAGTGCTAGGGGAGGGACTAGCGGGGTCTACGAGCAGTACTTC; CDR3 protein: CSARGGTSGVYEQYF; D gene: TRBD2; V gene: TRBV20-1; clone size: NA; J gene: TRBJ2-7; CDR3 length: 15
CDR3 DNA: TGTGCCAGCAGTTACTCGCCCGCTCAGGCAGATACGCAGTATTTT; CDR3 protein: CASSYSPAQADTQYF; D gene: NA; V gene: TRBV6-5; clone size: NA; J gene: TRBJ2-3; CDR3 length: 15
CDR3 DNA: TGTGCCAGCACCACTTCTAGGGGCGAGATCGGGGCCGGGGAGCTGTTTTTT; CDR3 protein: CASTTSRGEIGAGELFF; D gene: NA; V gene: TRBV7-2; clone size: few; J gene: TRBJ2-2; CDR3 length: 17
CDR3 DNA: TGTGCCAGCAGTGAAGTGACAGGGGGAAATGAAAAACTGTTTTTT; CDR3 protein: CASSEVTGGNEKLFF; D gene: TRBD1; V gene: TRBV6-1; clone size: NA; J gene: TRBJ1-4; CDR3 length: 15
CDR3 DNA: TGTGCCAGCAGCTTATTTAGCGGGGAGTACGAGCAGTACTTC; CDR3 protein: CASSLFSGEYEQYF; D gene: TRBD2; V gene: TRBV7-4; clone size: few; J gene: TRBJ2-7; CDR3 length: 14
CDR3 DNA: TGTGCCATCAGAGGGGGGAACTATGGCTACACCTTC; CDR3 protein: CAIRGGNYGYTF; D gene: NA; V gene: TRBV10-3; clone size: few; J gene: TRBJ1-2; CDR3 length: 12
CDR3 DNA: TGTGCCACCAGCAGGGGACTAGCGGGAGGCGCGGATGAGCAGTTCTTC; CDR3 protein: CATSRGLAGGADEQFF; D gene: TRBD2; V gene: TRBV15; clone size: NA; J gene: TRBJ2-1; CDR3 length: 16
CDR3 DNA: TGTGCCAGCAGTTGGGGAAACACCATATATTTT; CDR3 protein: CASSWGNTIYF; D gene: NA; V gene: TRBV28; clone size: NA; J gene: TRBJ1-3; CDR3 length: 11
CDR3 DNA: TGTGCCAGCTCGCAGACGATACAGGGGGCTGGGACTGAAGCTTTCTTT; CDR3 protein: CASSQTIQGAGTEAFF; D gene: TRBD1; V gene: TRBV18; clone size: NA; J gene: TRBJ1-1; CDR3 length: 16
CDR3 DNA: TGTGCCACCGTAGCGGGAGTGATCAATGAGCAGTTCTTC; CDR3 protein: CATVAGVINEQFF; D gene: TRBD2; V gene: TRBV28; clone size: many; J gene: TRBJ2-1; CDR3 length: 13
CDR3 DNA: TGTGCCAGCAGCCTTTCGGACCGGGCAGGCTACACCTTC; CDR3 protein: CASSLSDRAGYTF; D gene: NA; V gene: TRBV7-4; clone size: NA; J gene: TRBJ1-2; CDR3 length: 13
CDR3 DNA: TGTGCCAGCTCACCAGTATCCGGAAACACCATATATTTT; CDR3 protein: CASSPVSGNTIYF; D gene: NA; V gene: TRBV18; clone size: NA; J gene: TRBJ1-3; CDR3 length: 13
CDR3 DNA: TGCGCCAGCAGCCAGGAGGGGAAGGCTTCACCCCTCCACTTT; CDR3 protein: CASSQEGKASPLHF; D gene: NA; V gene: TRBV4-1; clone size: NA; J gene: TRBJ1-6; CDR3 length: 14
CDR3 DNA: TGCAGCGGGGGGGGAATCAATCAGCCCCAGCATTTT; CDR3 protein: CSGGGINQPQHF; D gene: NA; V gene: TRBV29-1; clone size: NA; J gene: TRBJ1-5; CDR3 length: 12
CDR3 DNA: TGTGCCAGCAGTGCGGGGCCAGCAGATACGCAGTATTTT; CDR3 protein: CASSAGPADTQYF; D gene: NA; V gene: TRBV2; clone size: NA; J gene: TRBJ2-3; CDR3 length: 13
CDR3 DNA: TGTGCCAGCAGCCGATACCGGGACACTAGGACTAGCGGGAGGAACACCGGGGAGCTGTTTTTT; CDR3 protein: CASSRYRDTRTSGRNTGELFF; D gene: TRBD2; V gene: TRBV7-6; clone size: few; J gene: TRBJ2-2; CDR3 length: 21
CDR3 DNA: TGTGCCAGCAGTCCCTCGAGCGGGCTACCCCAAGAGACCCAGTACTTC; CDR3 protein: CASSPSSGLPQETQYF; D gene: NA; V gene: TRBV7-9; clone size: few; J gene: TRBJ2-5; CDR3 length: 16
CDR3 DNA: TGTGCCAGCAGCCCCGGGACAGGGGGCCTGGCCAACGTCCTGACTTTC; CDR3 protein: CASSPGTGGLANVLTF; D gene: TRBD1; V gene: TRBV7-9; clone size: many; J gene: TRBJ2-6; CDR3 length: 16
CDR3 DNA: TGTGCCAGCAGATCCGGACAGGGGGGCAATCAGCCCCAGCATTTT; CDR3 protein: CASRSGQGGNQPQHF; D gene: TRBD1; V gene: TRBV27; clone size: few; J gene: TRBJ1-5; CDR3 length: 15
CDR3 DNA: TGTGCCAGCAGTTTCCGCAGCAGCTACGAGCAGTACTTC; CDR3 protein: CASSFRSSYEQYF; D gene: NA; V gene: TRBV27; clone size: few; J gene: TRBJ2-7; CDR3 length: 13
CDR3 DNA: TGTGCCAGCAGTGAAGGGGTTTGGCAGTACTTC; CDR3 protein: CASSEGVWQYF; D gene: NA; V gene: TRBV2; clone size: few; J gene: TRBJ2-7; CDR3 length: 11
CDR3 DNA: TGTGCCAGCAGTTCGCCGGCTGAATTCTATGGCTACACCTTC; CDR3 protein: CASSSPAEFYGYTF; D gene: NA; V gene: TRBV28; clone size: few; J gene: TRBJ1-2; CDR3 length: 14
CDR3 DNA: TGTGCCAGCAGCCCTACTAGCGGGAGAGGTGCGGAGACCCAGTACTTC; CDR3 protein: CASSPTSGRGAETQYF; D gene: TRBD2; V gene: TRBV7-2; clone size: many; J gene: TRBJ2-5; CDR3 length: 16
CDR3 DNA: TGTGCCAGCAGTGCTACAGTGCATCAGCCCCAGCATTTT; CDR3 protein: CASSATVHQPQHF; D gene: NA; V gene: TRBV6-2/TRBV6-3; clone size: few; J gene: TRBJ1-5; CDR3 length: 13
CDR3 DNA: TGTGCCAGCAGTTACGCCGACAGGGGGACACCCCTCCACTTT; CDR3 protein: CASSYADRGTPLHF; D gene: TRBD1; V gene: TRBV6-2/TRBV6-3; clone size: once; J gene: TRBJ1-6; CDR3 length: 14